This T cell receptor (beta chain) was sequenced during a study of cytomegalovirus exposure and HLA in healthy donors. The PCR contained 60 Vbeta and 13 Jbeta primers. Libraries were prepared by immunoSEQ multiplex PCR; TCRdb keeps only in-frame clonotypes and omits some of them. Seen here are about 90,000 clones, approximately 84% observed once, and the top ten hold 2.1%. The germline gives CDR1 SGDLS, CDR2 YYNGEE. The CDR3 extends over 15 amino acids. Germline trimming cut 4 bases from V and 5 bases from J; bases unmatched to any gene: 8. The receptor comes from a young man in good health and CMV-seronegative. The sample taken for sequencing was PBMCs. The chain uses TRBV9 and TRBJ1-2; TRBD1 agrees at 10 bases. In nucleotides, the CDR3 is TGTGCCAGCAGCCCGGGGGGACAGGGGTTTTATGGCTACACCTTC. Its translation is CASSPGGQGFYGYTF. Complete variable domain (other parts from reference TRBV9 and TRBJ1-2): DSGVTQTPKHLITATGQRVTLRCSPRSGDLSVYWYQQSLDQGLQFLIQYYNGEERAKGNILERFSAQQFPDLHSELNLSSLELGDSALYFCASSPGGQGFYGYTFGSGTRLTVV.